This TCR beta chain was recorded in a study of shared clonotypes between healthy human individuals. Background on the study: CD4 naive and CD4 memory each took three plates per donor, while CD8 naive took two and CD8 memory one. Findings and caveats of the study: Limited genetic and exposure-history diversity came from having few donors.

Naive CD8 cells, CD45RO-negative and positively selected for CCR7, excluded terminally differentiated effector memory CD45RA+ cells. Trimming took 0 bases from V and 5 from J; bases not matched to a gene: 9. Germline assignment: CDR1 WSHSY and CDR2 SAAADI. The CDR3 runs to 16 residues. The assay was immunoSEQ multiplex PCR, and TCRdb's table has in-frame clones only and misses some. The table has roughly 2.1 million clones, 90% to 95% seen once. In regard to this clone: Its antigen is still unknown.

Sequences were obtained from naive CD8+ T cells from PBMCs. J is TRBJ2-7 and V is TRBV10-2, with TRBD2 matching over 8 bases. The source is a man between 18 and 29 years old in good health. Some clones in this sample may be carry-over from other donors' samples. The CDR3 loop reads CASSESAVAGSDEQYF. The CDR3 region has the DNA TGCGCCAGCAGTGAGTCAGCCGTAGCGGGAAGCGACGAGCAGTACTTC.